This T cell receptor beta chain was identified in a study of blood T cell repertoires in COVID-19. As regards this clone: It is unclear where the CDR3 begins or ends on the DNA, so no DNA is shown, and the CDR3 is as TCRdb lists it.

Original processing methods: How many nucleated cells were present was estimated from reference gene primer amplification. The assay was immunoSEQ multiplex PCR, and TCRdb's table has in-frame clones only and misses some. V and J calls and clone size are as listed in that table; D and trimming were resolved from the DNA. The sample records about 100,000 clones, about 89% being singletons. The germline V gene encodes CDR1 SGHNT and CDR2 YYREEE (reference sequence). Ends included, the CDR3 has 13 residues. Sequenced sample: peripheral blood. This sequence was found in a man aged 60 to 75 with acute or convalescent COVID-19. This chain uses TRBV5-4 with TRBJ2-1; TRBD2 is the table's D call, not checked against the DNA. The CDR3 loop reads CASRVAGGTGGLF.